This T cell receptor (beta chain) was recorded in a study of blood T cell repertoires in COVID-19. Looking at the study overall: Samples came from the United States, Italy and Spain, spanning acute and convalescent COVID-19. T cells, B-cell-depleted T cells, or PBMCs supplied cDNA or gDNA.

TCRdb's copy holds only in-frame clones and misses some; the assay was immunoSEQ multiplex PCR. The sample lists some 390,000 clones, 80% to 90% occurring once. This clone was detected only once. CDR1 and CDR2 (germline): SGHNT, YYREEE (reference sequence). The CDR3 is 13 residues long. Trimming shortened V by 5 bases and J by 4 bases, and 11 bases separated the two germline ends. Individuals drawn from some 25 US areas were roughly 18 to 89 years old. Sequencing input: PBMCs or T cells enriched from blood (not recorded which). This sequence joins TRBV5-4 and TRBJ2-3; D call uncertain. The TCR sequence derives from a man aged 25 to 40 who had recovered from COVID-19. This CDR3 is CASSSTGSDTQYF. CDR3 nucleotide sequence: TGTGCCAGCAGTTCGACTGGGTCAGATACGCAGTATTTT.